The clone carrying this T cell receptor beta chain was detected many times. What it binds is not known. The V and J ends lost 1 base and 10 bases respectively, with 19 bases between them. This CDR3 comprises 15 residues. Per the germline V gene, CDR1 is LNHNV and CDR2 is YYDKDF (reference sequence). These data come from a study of prognosis after radiotherapy for stage I lung cancer. Study outcomes and limitations: The study found lower Shannon entropy after stereotactic body radiation therapy in patients who developed distant metastases.

TCR beta CDR3 was amplified from genomic DNA by two-round multiplex PCR. Amplification during the initial PCR round employed primers specific to each TRBV and TRBJ gene. TCRdb re-analysed the multiplex PCR reads in MiXCR, keeping a single row per CDR3 protein. This table has more than 25,000 distinct CDR3 sequences, less than 35% appearing once. The material sequenced was PBMCs, taken before or after stereotactic body radiation therapy (not recorded which). The clonotype comes from a donor of 50 years or more with non-small cell lung cancer. V is TRBV15 and J is TRBJ1-1; possible D gene TRBD1, 5 bases. The CDR3 DNA follows: TGTGCCACCAGCAGAGGGGGGTCGGCCAACGGAGGAGCTTTCTTT. It codes for CATSRGGSANGGAFF. Full variable domain (missing parts from reference TRBV15 and TRBJ1-1): DAMVIQNPRYQVTQFGKPVTLSCSQTLNHNVMYWYQQKSSQAPKLLFHYYDKDFNNEADTPDNFQSRRPNTSFCFLDIRSPGLGDTAMYLCATSRGGSANGGAFFGQGTRLTVV.